This T cell receptor beta chain was sequenced during a study of cytomegalovirus exposure and HLA in healthy donors. Vbeta (60) and Jbeta (13) primers were used in the PCR. Clones were sequenced by immunoSEQ multiplex PCR, and TCRdb holds only the in-frame ones, with some missing. The table shows some 100,000 clones, with about 75% occurring only once. This CDR3 is 14 amino acids long. Germline CDR1 reads SQVTM; CDR2 reads ANQGSEA. V lost 4 bases and J lost 4; bases outside the gene matches: 8. The receptor comes from a male donor in good health and CMV-seropositive. V gene TRBV29-1 combines with J gene TRBJ2-7; 9 positions agree with TRBD2. The sequencing sample was made of PBMCs. Here the CDR3 DNA reads TGCAGCGTTGGTGGAGCGGGGGGCTGGTACGAGCAGTACTTC. This sequence encodes CSVGGAGGWYEQYF.